This T cell receptor (beta chain) was identified during a study of identifying expanded T cells in peripheral blood. The V gene's germline CDR1 is LGHNA and CDR2 YNFKEQ. J lost 10 bases, V lost 1 base, and 11 bases had no gene match. There are 17 residues in the CDR3. Study results and caveats: Differentially abundant clones: roughly 1.2 between replicates, roughly 16 at approximately 13 days, 19 to 20 at four. Approximately two-week clone count variance significantly increased as total template count grew.

Profiled with immunoSEQ multiplex PCR; TCRdb holds only in-frame clones, not every one. The profile shows more than 75,000 clones, around 88% of them singletons. About this clone: Its antigen is not known.

This TCR came from a person aged 18-70 years in good health. Sample: blood. The chain couples TRBV4-2 to TRBJ1-6; 9 bases are a match to TRBD1. The CDR3, as DNA: TGTGCCAGCAGCCAAGCGCCAGGGACAGGGTTTTTATCACCCCTCCACTTT. As protein: CASSQAPGTGFLSPLHF.